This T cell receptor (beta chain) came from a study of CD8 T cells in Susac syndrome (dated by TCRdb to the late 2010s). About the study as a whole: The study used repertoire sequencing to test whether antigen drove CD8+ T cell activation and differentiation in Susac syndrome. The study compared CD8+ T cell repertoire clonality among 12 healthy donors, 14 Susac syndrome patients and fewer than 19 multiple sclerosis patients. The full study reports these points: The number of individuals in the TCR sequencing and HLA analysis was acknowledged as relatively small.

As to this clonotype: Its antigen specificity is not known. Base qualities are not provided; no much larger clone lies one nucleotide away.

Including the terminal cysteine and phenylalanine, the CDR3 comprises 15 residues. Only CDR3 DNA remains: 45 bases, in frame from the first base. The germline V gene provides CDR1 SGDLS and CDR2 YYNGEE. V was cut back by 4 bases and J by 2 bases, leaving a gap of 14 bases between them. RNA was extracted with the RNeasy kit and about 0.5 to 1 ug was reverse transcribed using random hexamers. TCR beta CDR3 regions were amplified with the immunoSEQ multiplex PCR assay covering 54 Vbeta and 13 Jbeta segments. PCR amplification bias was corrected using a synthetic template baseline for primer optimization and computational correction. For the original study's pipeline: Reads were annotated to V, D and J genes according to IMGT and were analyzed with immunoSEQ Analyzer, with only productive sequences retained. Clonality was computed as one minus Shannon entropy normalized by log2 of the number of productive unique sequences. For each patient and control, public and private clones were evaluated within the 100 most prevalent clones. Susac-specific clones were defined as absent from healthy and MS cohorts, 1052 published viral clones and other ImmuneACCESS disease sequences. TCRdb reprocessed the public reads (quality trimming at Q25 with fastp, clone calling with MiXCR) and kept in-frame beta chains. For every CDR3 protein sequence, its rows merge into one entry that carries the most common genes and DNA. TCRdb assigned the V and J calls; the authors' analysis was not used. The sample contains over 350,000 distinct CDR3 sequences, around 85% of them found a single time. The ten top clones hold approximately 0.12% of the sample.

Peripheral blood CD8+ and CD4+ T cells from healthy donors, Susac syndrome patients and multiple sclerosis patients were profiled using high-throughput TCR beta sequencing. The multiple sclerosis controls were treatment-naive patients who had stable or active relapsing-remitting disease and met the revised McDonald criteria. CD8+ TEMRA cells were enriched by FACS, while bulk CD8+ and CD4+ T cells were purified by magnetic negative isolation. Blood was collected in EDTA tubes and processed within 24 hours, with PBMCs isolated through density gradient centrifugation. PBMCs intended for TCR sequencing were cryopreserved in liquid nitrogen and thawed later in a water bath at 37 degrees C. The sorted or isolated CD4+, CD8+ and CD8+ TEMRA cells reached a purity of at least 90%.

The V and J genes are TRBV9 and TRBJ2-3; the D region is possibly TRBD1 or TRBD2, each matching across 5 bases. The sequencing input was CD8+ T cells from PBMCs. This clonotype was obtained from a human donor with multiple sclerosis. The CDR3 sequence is CASSPGTATTDTQYF. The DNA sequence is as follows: TGTGCCAGCAGCCCCGGGACGGCGACCACAGATACGCAGTATTTT.